Each of the 7 T cell receptor beta chains below was sequenced from the same sample in a study of blood T cell repertoires in COVID-19. The repertoire was sequenced with immunoSEQ multiplex PCR; TCRdb's copy has only in-frame clones and lacks some. The sample holds 400,000 or so clones, around 87% seen once. The sample comprised peripheral blood. The receptors shown here come from a human donor in a cohort sampled during active COVID-19.

The CDR3 DNA is TGCGCCAGCAGCCAGTTGGGACTTATCACAGATACGCAGTATTTT. This codes for CASSQLGLITDTQYF. The chain recombines TRBV4-1 with TRBJ2-3, with D possibly TRBD2 on 6 matching bases. Germline V CDR1 and CDR2: MGHRA, YSYEKL. The CDR3 contains 15 residues. The germline V and J ends were trimmed by 3 bases and 2 bases, with 12 bases remaining between them.

V is TRBV7-9 and J is TRBJ2-5, with TRBD1 as a possible D gene (6 bases). The V gene lost 5 bases and the J gene lost 5 bases, with 15 bases spanning the gap. Germline lookup yields CDR1 SEHNR and CDR2 FQNEAQ (reference sequence). This CDR3 is 14 amino acids long. The CDR3 nucleotides read TGTGCCAGCAGCCAGGGGACCGTGGGCGAGACCCAGTACTTC. Its protein product is CASSQGTVGETQYF.

CDR3 amino acids: CASSEELAGDNEQFF. CDR3 in DNA: TGTGCCAGCAGTGAAGAATTAGCGGGAGACAATGAGCAGTTCTTC. This chain joins TRBV6-1 and TRBJ2-1, with 9 nucleotides matching TRBD2. Germline V gene sequence: CDR1 MNHNS, CDR2 SASEGT. The CDR3 runs 15 residues. Unmatched junction bases numbered 3, after V lost 1 base and J lost 5 bases.

This chain links TRBV11-3 with TRBJ1-1; no clear D. The CDR3 has 16 amino acids. Trimming took 0 bases from V and 1 from J, leaving 12 bases between them. Germline CDR1 reads SGHNT; CDR2 reads YENEEA. The CDR3 bases are TGTGCCAGCAGCTTAGAGTGGGAGGGAGGGAACACTGAAGCTTTCTTT. Its translation: CASSLEWEGGNTEAFF.

This sequence joins TRBV11-3 and TRBJ2-2; 11 bases agree with TRBD2. This CDR3 is 18 amino acids long. The V segment lost 5 bases and the J segment 0 bases; nucleotides outside the gene matches: 8. Looked up from germline, CDR1 is SGHNT and CDR2 is YENEEA. The DNA of the CDR3 is TGTGCCAGCAGCCCCGGGACTAGCGGAAAGGCGAACACCGGGGAGCTGTTTTTT. Protein product: CASSPGTSGKANTGELFF. The variable domain in full, with the rest retrieved from reference TRBV11-3 and TRBJ2-2, is EAGVVQSPRYKIIEKKQPVAFWCNPISGHNTLYWYLQNLGQGPELLIRYENEEAVDDSQLPKDRFSAERLKGVDSTLKIQPAELGDSAVYLCASSPGTSGKANTGELFFGEGSRLTVL.

This CDR3 reads CATSRDAGPNYEQYF. CDR3 DNA sequence: TGTGCCACCAGCAGAGATGCGGGGCCTAACTACGAGCAGTACTTC. V usage is TRBV15 and J usage is TRBJ2-7, with a possible D match to TRBD2 (6 bases). This CDR3 comprises 15 residues. Trimming left V 0 bases short and J 3 bases short, with 12 bases between. Germline-derived CDR1 and CDR2 are LNHNV and YYDKDF (reference sequence).

Here the CDR3 reads CAISETDHTGELFF. CDR3 nucleotide sequence: TGTGCCATCAGTGAAACAGATCACACCGGGGAGCTGTTTTTT. This chain links TRBV10-3 with TRBJ2-2; D unclear. The CDR3 is 14 residues long. The V end lost 3 bases, the J end lost 3 bases, and 8 bases lay between the germline ends. CDR1 and CDR2 from the germline V gene are ENHRY and SYGVKD.